Each of the 8 T cell receptor beta chains below was sequenced from the same sample in a study of blood T cells in healthy people across ages. Using a J-beta primer mix together with a sample-barcoded 5' primer, a second PCR was run for 7 to 11 cycles. TCRdb independently ran MiXCR on the 5' RACE reads; one entry per CDR3 protein. The sample has 1.5 million to 1.8 million distinct CDR3 sequences, about 45% seen once. Sequencing input: blood. These receptors were collected from a woman in her late teens or twenties in good health.

The chain carries TRBV5-1 and TRBJ2-1, with TRBD2 matching over 10 bases. Germline trimming cut 0 bases from V and 3 bases from J; bases unmatched to any gene: 6. Germline V gene sequence: CDR1 SGHRS, CDR2 YFSETQ. The CDR3 loop spans 17 amino acids. CDR3 DNA: TGCGCCAGCAGCTTGGTTAGCGGGGGGAGTTACTACAATGAGCAGTTCTTC. This sequence encodes CASSLVSGGSYYNEQFF.

Only a few counts were recorded for this clonotype. The V call is TRBV11-2, the J call TRBJ2-1, with 8 bases identical to TRBD2. V shed 6 bases and J 3 bases; nucleotides not matched to a gene: 7. Germline V gene lookup returns CDR1 SGHAT and CDR2 FQNNGV. This CDR3 region has 15 residues. CDR3 nucleotides: TGTGCCAGCAGGGCCGGGAGGGTCCGCTACAATGAGCAGTTCTTC. Translating gives CASRAGRVRYNEQFF.

V and J are TRBV20-1 and TRBJ1-1, with TRBD1 as a possible D gene (6 bases). Trimming took off 3 bases at V and 1 base at J, with 15 bases between the two ends. Germline CDR1 DFQATT, CDR2 SNEGSKA (reference sequence). This CDR3 comprises 15 residues. The CDR3 region has the DNA TGCAGTGCTAGGTCGGGGGCTGTTTCGAACACTGAAGCTTTCTTT. It encodes CSARSGAVSNTEAFF.

This clonotype was detected only a few times. The V and J genes are TRBV6-4 and TRBJ1-5; D is undetermined. Germline assignment: CDR1 MRHNA and CDR2 SNTAGT. The CDR3 loop spans 13 amino acids. V lost 6 bases, J lost 3 bases, and 9 bases lay in between. CDR3 nucleotides: TGTGCCAGCAGCCACGAGGTCAATCAGCCCCAGCATTTT. The encoded protein is CASSHEVNQPQHF.

V usage is TRBV20-1 and J usage is TRBJ1-5; D may be TRBD1 (5 bases). The V end was cut by 6 bases, the J end by 7 bases, with 16 bases between. The CDR3 is 13 amino acids. Germline loops: CDR1 DFQATT, CDR2 SNEGSKA (reference sequence). CDR3 nucleotide sequence: TGCAGTGCACACTTGGGGGTCCGGCAGCCCCAGCATTTT. Its translation is CSAHLGVRQPQHF.

V and J are TRBV24-1 and TRBJ2-3, with 8 bases lining up with TRBD1. V shed 4 bases and J 9 bases; nucleotides not matched to a gene: 17. Per germline, CDR1 KGHDR and CDR2 SFDVKD. CDR3 length equals 17 residues. The CDR3 coding sequence is TGTGCCACCAGTGACCCCACGGACAGGGCAAGGCATAGCACGCAGTATTTT. Protein sequence: CATSDPTDRARHSTQYF.

Here the CDR3 DNA reads TGTGCCAGCAGCTTAGCGCTTACCCAAATAGCGGGGCCCACAGATACGCAGTATTTT. Translation gives CASSLALTQIAGPTDTQYF. The rearrangement uses TRBV7-8 and TRBJ2-3, with 8 bases identical to TRBD2. The CDR3 sequence is 19 residues long. Germline V gives CDR1 SGHVS, CDR2 FQNEAQ. After removal of 0 bases from V and 2 bases from J, the junction contained 13 bases not matched to a gene. The full variable domain, completed using reference TRBV7-8 and TRBJ2-3, is GAGVSQSPRYKVAKRGQDVALRCDPISGHVSLFWYQQALGQGPEFLTYFQNEAQLDKSGLPSDRFFAERPEGSVSTLKIQRTQQEDSAVYLCASSLALTQIAGPTDTQYFGPGTRLTVL.

V gene TRBV5-1 combines with J gene TRBJ2-5; TRBD1 matches at 11 bases. V shed 2 bases, J shed 5 bases, and the junction held 5 bases outside the gene matches. Germline assignment: CDR1 SGHRS and CDR2 YFSETQ. The CDR3 is 15 residues long. The CDR3 bases are TGCGCCAGCAGCTTCGGACAGGGGGCGCAGGAGACCCAGTACTTC. Protein: CASSFGQGAQETQYF.